This TCR beta chain was recovered during a study of cytotoxic CD8 clonotypes in ibrutinib-treated CLL. General study findings and limits: Before falling back toward baseline at progression, clonality had risen at the time of ibrutinib response. At the start, clonality exceeded age-matched healthy donors and followed circulating CD8+ T-cell counts. Sampling times (in sustained-remission versus progressing patients) were not the same.

Using immunoSEQ multiplex PCR, the repertoire was profiled, and TCRdb retains in-frame clones only, with some absent. The sample has about 200,000 clones, 65% to 80% seen once. Genomic DNA for TCR beta libraries, roughly 2 micrograms, came from cryopreserved PBMCs. In regard to this clone: Its specificity is not known.

The V end was cut by 2 bases, the J end by 4 bases, with 11 bases between. Germline V gene data show CDR1 as MNHNS and CDR2 as SASEGT. There are 14 residues in the CDR3. This receptor was obtained from a human donor with chronic lymphocytic leukemia. Specimen: PBMCs, collected after 12 months of ibrutinib treatment. The chain recombines TRBV6-1 with TRBJ1-1; D is ambiguous. The DNA of the CDR3 is TGTGCCAGCAGTGAAATTCGAGGGCCCACTGAAGCTTTCTTT. Its protein product is CASSEIRGPTEAFF.